One and the same sample provided the 20 T cell receptor beta chains below, sequenced in a study of CD8+ T cells in alopecia areata (dated by TCRdb to between 2018 and 2020). Libraries were prepared through the immunoSEQ multiplex PCR assay. To provide template for TCR sequencing, every sample had RNA extracted and reverse transcribed into cDNA. TCRdb took this table from immuneACCESS and kept in-frame rearrangements with V and J called. Such tables lack part of the clones; where checked against another copy, unresolved V genes explain under half of the gap, and the rest is unexplained. In all, the sample holds 150,000 to 250,000 clones, and more than 45% of those were seen once. About 5.5% of the sample is held by the ten biggest clonotypes. What the time point label conveys for this sample: roughly 24 weeks on oral tofacitinib. The sample's treatment or condition label is to be understood as: oral pan-JAK inhibitor, 5-10 mg twice daily.

The material sequenced was CD4+ T cells sorted from blood, taken at week 24, from a patient treated with tofacitinib. These receptors all stem from a human donor with alopecia areata.

The V and J genes are TRBV11-2 and TRBJ2-3; D might be TRBD2 (6 bases). Germline CDR1 SGHAT, CDR2 FQNNGV. Trimming left V 1 base short and J 7 bases short, with 12 bases between. The CDR3 length is 14 residues. The CDR3 DNA sequence: TGTGCCAGCAGCTTAGCATCAGGCGGGAATACGCAGTATTTT. This translates into CASSLASGGNTQYF.

The chain recombines TRBV25-1 with TRBJ2-7, with D tentatively TRBD1 or TRBD2 (5 bases each). The CDR3 is 14 amino acids. Germline V gives CDR1 MGHDK, CDR2 SYGVNS. V shed 7 bases and J shed 0 bases, with 13 bases lying between them. CDR3 protein: CASMDRDVSYEQYF. CDR3 DNA sequence: TGTGCCAGCATGGACCGGGACGTCTCCTACGAGCAGTACTTC.

The chain joins TRBV7-9 to TRBJ2-5; D may correspond to TRBD1 or TRBD2 (5 bases each). This CDR3 region has 11 residues. V was clipped by 5 bases and J by 11 bases, with 12 bases between them. In germline, CDR1 is SEHNR, CDR2 FQNEAQ (reference sequence). The CDR3 nucleotides read TGTGCCAGCAGCGCCACGGGGCAACAGTACTTC. Its protein product is CASSATGQQYF.

CDR3 loop: CAWSVRPQGDTIYF. The DNA of the CDR3 is TGTGCCTGGAGTGTACGCCCCCAGGGGGACACCATATATTTT. The chain combines TRBV30 with TRBJ1-3; TRBD1 aligns across 7 bases. Germline lookup yields CDR1 GTSNPN and CDR2 SVGIG (reference sequence). Trimming removed 0 bases from V and 8 bases from J; junction bases left unmatched: 7. The CDR3 runs 14 residues.

CDR3 protein: CASSQDGGGFFNEQFF. The CDR3 bases are TGCGCCAGCAGCCAAGACGGGGGAGGGTTCTTCAATGAGCAGTTCTTC. The rearrangement links TRBV4-3 to TRBJ2-1; 7 bases fit TRBD2. From germline, CDR1 is LGHNA and CDR2 YSLEER. The CDR3 sequence is 16 residues long. The V gene end was trimmed by 0 bases and the J gene end by 6 bases; junction bases not matched to a gene: 8.

This chain links TRBV10-3 with TRBJ2-5, with 9 bases lining up with TRBD2. Germline lookup yields CDR1 ENHRY and CDR2 SYGVKD. V gave up 8 bases and J gave up 4 bases; unmatched junction bases: 2. This CDR3 spans 12 amino acids. This chain's CDR3 is CAIGGLAETQYF. CDR3 DNA sequence: TGTGCCATCGGGGGACTAGCAGAGACCCAGTACTTC.

The table lists this clone with a few counts. This chain links TRBV28 with TRBJ2-7, with D tentatively TRBD1 or TRBD2 (5 bases each). The CDR3 is made up of 12 amino acids. Germline V gene data show CDR1 as MDHEN and CDR2 as SYDVKM. The germline V and J ends were trimmed by 8 bases and 4 bases, with 12 bases remaining between them. CDR3 coding DNA: TGTGCCAGCTACGGGACCGTTTACGAGCAGTACTTC. Its protein product is CASYGTVYEQYF. The variable domain in full, with the rest retrieved from reference TRBV28 and TRBJ2-7, is DVKVTQSSRYLVKRTGEKVFLECVQDMDHENMFWYRQDPGLGLRLIYFSYDVKMKEKGDIPEGYSVSREKKERFSLILESASTNQTSMYLCASYGTVYEQYFGPGTRLTVT.

The CDR3 region is CASSLTGPQETQYF. CDR3 coding DNA: TGCGCCAGCAGCTTGACAGGTCCCCAAGAGACCCAGTACTTC. The gene calls are TRBV5-1 and TRBJ2-5, with D possibly TRBD1 on 5 matching bases. With 1 base removed from V and 1 base from J, the gap between germline ends came to 8 bases. CDR3 length: 14 residues. Germline-derived CDR1 and CDR2 are SGHRS and YFSETQ.

This clone was seen a handful of times. The J gene is TRBJ2-5, the V gene TRBV9; 8 positions agree with TRBD1. V was clipped by 0 bases and J by 1 base; unmatched bases: 11. This CDR3 is 18 amino acids long. The germline V gene encodes CDR1 SGDLS and CDR2 YYNGEE. The CDR3 region is CASSVGRNGQGGQETQYF. CDR3 bases: TGTGCCAGCAGCGTAGGAAGGAACGGACAGGGAGGCCAAGAGACCCAGTACTTC.

This clone turned up a few times. The CDR3 sequence is CSVGQTQTYGYTF. CDR3 nucleotides: TGCAGCGTTGGCCAGACACAAACATATGGCTACACCTTC. The rearrangement joins TRBV29-1 to TRBJ1-2, with D unresolved. The CDR3 sequence is 13 residues long. V dropped 4 bases and J dropped 5 bases, with 14 bases sitting between them. Per the germline V gene, CDR1 is SQVTM and CDR2 is ANQGSEA.

This clone has just a few counts. CDR3 region: CASSARGTGELFF. The CDR3 nucleotides are TGTGCCAGCAGTGCCAGAGGCACCGGGGAGCTGTTTTTT. The chain couples TRBV2 to TRBJ2-2; D uncertain. CDR1 and CDR2 from the germline V gene are SNHLY and FYNNEI. CDR3 size: 13 residues. V gave up 4 bases and J gave up 4 bases, with 7 bases separating them.

V usage is TRBV7-2 and J usage is TRBJ1-1; tentative D call: TRBD1 (6 bases). V was cut by 4 bases and J by 6 bases, with 15 bases left in between. This CDR3 is built from 14 residues. Per the germline V gene, CDR1 is SGHTA and CDR2 is FQGNSA. The CDR3 sequence: CASSSEAGAAEAFF. CDR3 nucleotides: TGTGCCAGCAGCTCGGAGGCGGGGGCAGCTGAAGCTTTCTTT.

V is TRBV6-5 and J is TRBJ1-5, with 9 bases that match TRBD1. This CDR3 has 15 residues. From germline, CDR1 is MNHEY and CDR2 SVGAGI. The V and J ends lost 6 bases and 6 bases, in that order; junction bases with no gene match: 9. The CDR3 here is CASRSTGGRGQPQHF. The CDR3 DNA is TGTGCCAGCAGGTCCACAGGGGGCCGGGGTCAGCCCCAGCATTTT.

The chain employs TRBV27 and TRBJ2-1; 9 bases are shared with TRBD2. V shed 3 bases and J 5 bases; nucleotides not matched to a gene: 8. CDR3 size: 16 residues. Germline V gives CDR1 MNHEY, CDR2 SMNVEV (reference sequence). CDR3 bases: TGTGCCAGCAGTTTGCGTGGGACTAGCCGTGACAATGAGCAGTTCTTC. It is translated as CASSLRGTSRDNEQFF.

The rearrangement uses TRBV15 and TRBJ1-1; D unresolved. In germline, CDR1 is LNHNV, CDR2 YYDKDF (reference sequence). The CDR3 contains 15 residues. V was cut by 0 bases and J by 6 bases, with 14 bases left in between. The CDR3 region is CATSRDWGGGAEAFF. The CDR3 DNA sequence: TGTGCCACCAGCAGAGATTGGGGAGGCGGCGCTGAAGCTTTCTTT.

In its sample, this clone was seen once. The V and J genes are TRBV25-1 and TRBJ2-7; no firm D call. Germline V CDR1 and CDR2: MGHDK, SYGVNS. This CDR3 has 14 residues. Trimming left V 6 bases short and J 2 bases short, with 14 bases between. CDR3 sequence: CASRMSPAPYEQYF. CDR3 DNA: TGTGCCAGCAGGATGAGTCCGGCCCCCTACGAGCAGTACTTC.

The chain employs TRBV5-1 and TRBJ2-1, with 8 bases matching TRBD2. V was pared by 1 base and J by 8 bases, with 8 bases of the junction left unmatched. Germline CDR1 reads SGHRS; CDR2 reads YFSETQ. The CDR3 has 15 amino acids. The CDR3 region is CASSLSLAGLDEQFF. CDR3 bases: TGCGCCAGCAGCTTGTCCTTAGCGGGATTGGATGAGCAGTTCTTC.

This CDR3 is CSVEEPTGGNEQFF. In nucleotides, the CDR3 is TGCAGCGTTGAAGAACCGACAGGGGGCAATGAGCAGTTCTTC. The chain combines TRBV29-1 with TRBJ2-1; 9 nucleotides line up with TRBD1. The CDR3 covers 14 residues. Per the germline V gene, CDR1 is SQVTM and CDR2 is ANQGSEA. J gave up 6 bases and V 0 bases, and 3 bases lay outside the gene matches.

CDR3 nucleotide sequence: TGTGCCTGGAGTGTAAGGAGGGATCAGCCCCAGCATTTT. Translation gives CAWSVRRDQPQHF. The chain is built from TRBV30 and TRBJ1-5; D call uncertain. The CDR3 contains 13 residues. Trimming took off 0 bases at V and 5 bases at J, with 8 bases between the two ends. CDR1 GTSNPN and CDR2 SVGIG come from the germline V gene (reference sequence).

CDR3 in amino acids: CASSQATSGVTYNEQFF. Written as DNA, the CDR3 is TGTGCCAGCAGCCAAGCGACTAGCGGGGTTACCTACAATGAGCAGTTCTTC. The chain carries TRBV4-2 and TRBJ2-1; 11 bases are a match to TRBD2. The trim removed 1 base at V and 2 bases at J, leaving 4 bases unmatched. The CDR3 is 17 residues long. The germline V gene has CDR1 LGHNA and CDR2 YNFKEQ.